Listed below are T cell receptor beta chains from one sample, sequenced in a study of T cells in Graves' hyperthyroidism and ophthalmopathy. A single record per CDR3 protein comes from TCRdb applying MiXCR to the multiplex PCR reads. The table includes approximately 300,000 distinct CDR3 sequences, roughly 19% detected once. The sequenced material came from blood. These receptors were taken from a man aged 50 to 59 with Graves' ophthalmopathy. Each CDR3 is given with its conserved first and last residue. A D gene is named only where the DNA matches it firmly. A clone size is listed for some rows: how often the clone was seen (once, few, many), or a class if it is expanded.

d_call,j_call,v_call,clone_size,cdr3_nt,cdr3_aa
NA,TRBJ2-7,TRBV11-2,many,TGTGCCAGCAGCTTACCTATCACCACTCTGACTAGTTGGGAGCAGTACTTC,CASSLPITTLTSWEQYF
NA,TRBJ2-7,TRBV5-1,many,TGCGCCAGCAATGGGGCGAAAGAGCAGTACTTC,CASNGAKEQYF
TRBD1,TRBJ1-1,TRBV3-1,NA,TGTGCCAGCAGCCCTACAGGGGCCACTGAAGCTTTCTTT,CASSPTGATEAFF
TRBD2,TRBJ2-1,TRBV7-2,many,TGTGCCAGCAGCTTAGGAGCGGGGAGCTCCTACAATGAGCAGTTCTTC,CASSLGAGSSYNEQFF
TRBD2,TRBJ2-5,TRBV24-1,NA,TGTGCCACCACCGGGACTAGCGGGGCCATCCAAGAGACCCAGTACTTC,CATTGTSGAIQETQYF
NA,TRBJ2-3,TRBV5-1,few,TGCGCCAGCAGCTTTGACTCAGGCGCTGCAGATACGCAGTATTTT,CASSFDSGAADTQYF
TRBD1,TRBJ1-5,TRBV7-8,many,TGTGCCAGCAGCTTAGCAGGGGGCGCGAATCAGCCCCAGCATTTT,CASSLAGGANQPQHF
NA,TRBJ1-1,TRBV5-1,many,TGCGCCAGCAGCCAGATGGCGGGAATAACGAACACTGAAGCTTTCTTT,CASSQMAGITNTEAFF
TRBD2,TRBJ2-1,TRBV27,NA,TGTGCCAGCAGTTTTTCGGGACTAGCGAGCAATGAGCAGTTCTTC,CASSFSGLASNEQFF
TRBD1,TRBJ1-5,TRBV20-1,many,TGCAGTGCTAGTGGGGACAGGGGGCTTCAGCCCCAGCATTTT,CSASGDRGLQPQHF
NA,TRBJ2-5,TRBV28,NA,TGTGCCAGCCGGGACTGGGACCAAGAGACCCAGTACTTC,CASRDWDQETQYF
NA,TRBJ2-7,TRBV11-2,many,TGTGCCAGCAGCTTAGGACAAGATCCCCCCTACGAGCAGTACTTC,CASSLGQDPPYEQYF
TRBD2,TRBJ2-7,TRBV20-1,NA,TGCAGTGCTAGTCCTTGGCGGGAGGGATCCTACGAGCAGTACTTC,CSASPWREGSYEQYF
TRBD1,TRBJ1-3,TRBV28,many,TGTGCCAGCAGTCGCAGGACAGGGATGACTGGAAACACCATATATTTT,CASSRRTGMTGNTIYF
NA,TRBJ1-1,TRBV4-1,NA,TGCGCCAGCAGCCTTTTACAGGGTGGGAACACTGAAGCTTTCTTT,CASSLLQGGNTEAFF
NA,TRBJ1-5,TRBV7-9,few,TGTGCCAGCAGCCCCGAGGGCGCGGATCAGCCCCAGCATTTT,CASSPEGADQPQHF
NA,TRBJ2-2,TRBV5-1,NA,TGCGCCAGCAGCTTGGCCAAGGGCACCGGGGAGCTGTTTTTT,CASSLAKGTGELFF
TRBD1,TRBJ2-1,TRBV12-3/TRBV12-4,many,TGTGCCAGCAGTCGACAGGGGGCGTACTACAATGAGCAGTTCTTC,CASSRQGAYYNEQFF
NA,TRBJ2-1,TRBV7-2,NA,TGTGCCAGCAGCTTAGCCCGGGGGCGGGTTGGCAATGAGCAGTTCTTC,CASSLARGRVGNEQFF